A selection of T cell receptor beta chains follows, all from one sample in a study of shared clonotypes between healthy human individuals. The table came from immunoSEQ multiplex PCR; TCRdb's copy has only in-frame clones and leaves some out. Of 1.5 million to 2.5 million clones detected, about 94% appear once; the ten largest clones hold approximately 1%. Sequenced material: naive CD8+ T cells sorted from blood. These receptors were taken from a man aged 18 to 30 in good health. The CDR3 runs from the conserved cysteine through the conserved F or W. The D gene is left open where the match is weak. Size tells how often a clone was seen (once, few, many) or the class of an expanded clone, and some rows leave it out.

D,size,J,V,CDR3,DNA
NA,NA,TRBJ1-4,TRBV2,CASSETLEGANEKLFF,TGTGCCAGCAGTGAAACGTTGGAGGGGGCTAATGAAAAACTGTTTTTT
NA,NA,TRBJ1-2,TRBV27,CASSFSGGERSYGYTF,TGTGCCAGCAGCTTCTCCGGGGGGGAGCGGAGCTATGGCTACACCTTC
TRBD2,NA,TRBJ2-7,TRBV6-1,CASSGLGGGEQYF,TGTGCCAGCAGTGGACTCGGGGGGGGCGAGCAGTACTTC
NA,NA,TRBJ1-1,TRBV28,CASSSRQIGDYPMNTEAFF,TGTGCCAGCAGTTCTAGACAGATCGGTGATTACCCCATGAACACTGAAGCTTTCTTT
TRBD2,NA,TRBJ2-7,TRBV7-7,CASSSSGVTYEQYF,TGTGCTAGCAGCTCTAGCGGGGTTACCTACGAGCAGTACTTC
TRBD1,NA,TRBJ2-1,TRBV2,CASSGQGIWDEQFF,TGTGCCAGCAGCGGACAGGGAATCTGGGATGAGCAGTTCTTC
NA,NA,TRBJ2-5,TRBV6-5,CASKEGGGETQYF,TGTGCCAGCAAGGAAGGGGGAGGGGAGACCCAGTACTTC
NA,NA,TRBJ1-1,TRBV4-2,CASSQTGNTEAFF,TGTGCCAGCAGCCAGACAGGGAACACTGAAGCTTTCTTT
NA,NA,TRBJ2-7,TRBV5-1,CASSLGGGYEQYF,TGCGCCAGCAGCCTAGGAGGGGGGTACGAGCAGTACTTC
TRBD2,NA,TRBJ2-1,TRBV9,CASSGVAGKDNEQFF,TGTGCCAGCAGCGGGGTAGCGGGAAAGGACAATGAGCAGTTCTTC
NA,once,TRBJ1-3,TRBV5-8,CASSLENSGNTIYF,TGTGCCAGCAGCTTGGAGAACTCTGGAAACACCATATATTTT
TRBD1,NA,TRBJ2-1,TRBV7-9,CASSSRTGGYNEQFF,TGTGCCAGCAGCTCCCGGACAGGGGGCTACAATGAGCAGTTCTTC
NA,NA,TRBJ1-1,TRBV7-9,CASSFETNTEAFF,TGTGCCAGCAGCTTCGAGACGAACACTGAAGCTTTCTTT
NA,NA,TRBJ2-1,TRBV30,CAWSETQWQFF,TGTGCCTGGAGTGAAACCCAGTGGCAGTTCTTC
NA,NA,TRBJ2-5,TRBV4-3,CASSQGWGSQETQYF,TGCGCCAGCAGCCAAGGTTGGGGGTCACAAGAGACCCAGTACTTC
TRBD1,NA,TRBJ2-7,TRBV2,CASSEAGTGGDEQYF,TGTGCCAGCAGTGAAGCCGGGACAGGGGGGGACGAGCAGTACTTC
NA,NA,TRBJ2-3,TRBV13,CASSLLAVRGSTDTQYF,TGTGCCAGCAGCTTATTAGCTGTCCGGGGGTCCACAGATACGCAGTATTTT
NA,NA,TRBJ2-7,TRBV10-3,CAISESMVGGPYEQYF,TGTGCCATCAGTGAGTCGATGGTGGGAGGTCCCTACGAGCAGTACTTC
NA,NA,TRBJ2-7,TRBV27,CASKQGGLLAYEQYF,TGTGCCAGCAAGCAGGGGGGCCTCTTAGCCTACGAGCAGTACTTC
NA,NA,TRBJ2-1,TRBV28,CASSLSPSNEQFF,TGTGCCAGCAGTTTAAGTCCTAGCAATGAGCAGTTCTTC
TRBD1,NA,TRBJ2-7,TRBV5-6,CASSSPGQGGYEQYF,TGTGCCAGCAGCTCCCCGGGACAGGGGGGCTACGAGCAGTACTTC
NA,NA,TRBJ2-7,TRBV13,CASSSLTQLHEQYF,TGTGCCAGCAGCTCTCTGACCCAGCTGCACGAGCAGTACTTC
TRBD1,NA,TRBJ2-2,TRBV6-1,CASSAGQGNTGELFF,TGTGCCAGCAGTGCAGGACAGGGGAACACCGGGGAGCTGTTTTTT
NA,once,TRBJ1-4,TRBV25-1,CASSAIDGQPGEKLFF,TGTGCCAGCAGTGCCATAGATGGACAGCCAGGGGAAAAACTGTTTTTT
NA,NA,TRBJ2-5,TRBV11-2,CASSLYGSSQETQYF,TGTGCCAGCAGCTTATATGGTAGCTCTCAAGAGACCCAGTACTTC
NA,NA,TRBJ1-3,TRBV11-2,CASSNHPTEHSGNTIYF,TGTGCCAGCAGCAATCACCCGACGGAACACTCTGGAAACACCATATATTTT
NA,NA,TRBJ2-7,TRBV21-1,CASSKATSCEQYF,TGTGCCAGCAGCAAAGCGACTTCGTGCGAGCAGTACTTC
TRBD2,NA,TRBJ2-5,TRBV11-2,CASSLGGLAGGPRETQYF,TGTGCCAGCAGCTTAGGGGGACTAGCGGGAGGGCCGCGGGAGACCCAGTACTTC
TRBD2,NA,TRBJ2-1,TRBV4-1,CASSQVRTSGGNEQFF,TGCGCCAGCAGCCAAGTAAGGACTAGCGGGGGAAATGAGCAGTTCTTC
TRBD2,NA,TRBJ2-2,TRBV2,CASSELAGGPNTGELFF,TGTGCCAGCAGTGAACTCGCGGGAGGGCCAAACACCGGGGAGCTGTTTTTT
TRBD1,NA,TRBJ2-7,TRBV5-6,CASKTGSSYEQYF,TGTGCCAGCAAGACAGGGAGCTCCTACGAGCAGTACTTC
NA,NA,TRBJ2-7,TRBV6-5,CASSYGTNVAYEQYF,TGTGCCAGCAGTTACGGGACGAACGTTGCCTACGAGCAGTACTTC
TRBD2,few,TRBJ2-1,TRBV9,CASSVGLAEYNEQFF,TGTGCCAGCAGCGTAGGGCTAGCGGAGTACAATGAGCAGTTCTTC
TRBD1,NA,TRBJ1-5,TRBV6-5,CASSPGQVGQPQHF,TGTGCCAGCAGCCCCGGACAGGTGGGACAGCCCCAGCATTTT
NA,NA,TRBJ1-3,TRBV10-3,CAITPGNSGNTIYF,TGTGCCATCACCCCGGGGAACTCTGGAAACACCATATATTTT
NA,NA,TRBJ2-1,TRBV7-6,CASSPGGEQFF,TGTGCCAGCAGCCCAGGCGGTGAGCAGTTCTTC
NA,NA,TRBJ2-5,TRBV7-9,CASSLGEEETQYF,TGTGCCAGCAGCTTGGGGGAAGAAGAGACCCAGTACTTC
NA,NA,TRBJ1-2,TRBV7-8,CASSLNDGWRGYTF,TGTGCCAGCAGCTTAAATGACGGTTGGCGTGGCTACACCTTC
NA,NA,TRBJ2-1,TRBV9,CASSPLVGGEQFF,TGTGCCAGCAGCCCTCTCGTAGGGGGGGAACAGTTCTTC
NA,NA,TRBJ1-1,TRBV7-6,CASSLEPGAVTEAFF,TGTGCCAGCAGCTTAGAGCCAGGGGCGGTCACTGAAGCTTTCTTT
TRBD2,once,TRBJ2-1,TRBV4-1,CASSQDGGGPYNEQFF,TGCGCCAGCAGCCAAGATGGGGGGGGACCCTACAATGAGCAGTTCTTC
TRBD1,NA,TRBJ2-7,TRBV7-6,CASSLEIGTGSFEQYF,TGTGCCAGCAGCTTAGAGATTGGGACAGGGTCTTTCGAGCAGTACTTC
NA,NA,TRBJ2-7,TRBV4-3,CASSQLQGSEQYF,TGCGCCAGCAGCCAGCTACAGGGATCCGAGCAGTACTTC
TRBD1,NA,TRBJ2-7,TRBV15,CATSRGPGQPLYEQYF,TGTGCCACCAGCAGAGGTCCGGGACAGCCGCTCTACGAGCAGTACTTC
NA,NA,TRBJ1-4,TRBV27,CASTSGATGGRLQEKLFF,TGTGCCAGCACTTCAGGGGCGACGGGGGGGCGCCTTCAAGAAAAACTGTTTTTT
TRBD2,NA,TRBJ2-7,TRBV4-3,CASSQDHGRGLFYEQYF,TGCGCCAGCAGCCAAGATCATGGGAGGGGACTCTTTTACGAGCAGTACTTC
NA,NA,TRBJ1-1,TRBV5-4,CASSLAPAWNTEAFF,TGTGCCAGCAGCTTGGCCCCCGCCTGGAACACTGAAGCTTTCTTT
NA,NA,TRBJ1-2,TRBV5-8,CASSLPGGGYTF,TGTGCCAGCAGCTTGCCCGGGGGGGGCTACACCTTC
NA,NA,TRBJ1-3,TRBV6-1,CASSSAGVGGNTIYF,TGTGCCAGCAGCTCTGCCGGGGTAGGGGGAAACACCATATATTTT
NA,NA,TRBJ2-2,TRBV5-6,CASSDPPGELFF,TGTGCCAGCAGCGACCCCCCCGGGGAGCTGTTTTTT
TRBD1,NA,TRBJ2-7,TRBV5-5,CASSHGDRGYEQYF,TGTGCCAGCAGCCACGGGGACAGGGGCTACGAGCAGTACTTC
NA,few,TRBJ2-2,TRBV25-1,CASSATGELFF,TGTGCCAGCAGTGCCACCGGGGAGCTGTTTTTT
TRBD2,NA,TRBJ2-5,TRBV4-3,CASSQERTSGSWETQYF,TGCGCCAGCAGCCAAGAACGTACTAGCGGGAGCTGGGAGACCCAGTACTTC